The clone carrying this TCR beta chain was seen a few times. Its target is not known. The sample originates from a study of cytomegalovirus exposure and HLA in healthy donors. This CDR3 has 17 amino acids. Germline loops: CDR1 SNHLY, CDR2 FYNNEI. V gave up 6 bases and J gave up 3 bases; unmatched junction bases: 14. Study observations and caveats: HLA alleles showed associations with 16,951 TCR beta sequences in a later analysis, at a 0.05 false discovery rate. Reported results showed that the classifier diagnosed cytomegalovirus status with high specificity and sensitivity. Most CMV-associated TCR beta chains were later found to appear HLA-restricted.

Donors showed nominal health when sampled, although they likely had unrecorded immune exposures. Amplification used 60 Vbeta primers and 13 Jbeta primers. Clones were read by immunoSEQ multiplex PCR, and TCRdb kept only the in-frame ones, dropping some. The sample has approximately 110,000 clones, about 81% seen once. Sequenced sample: PBMCs. The V gene is TRBV2, the J gene TRBJ1-3; TRBD1 agrees at 7 bases. The sequence was collected from a woman in her thirties in good health and CMV-seronegative. As DNA, the CDR3 is TGTGCCAGCAGCCAACAATCGACAGGGTATGGTGGAAACACCATATATTTT. This codes for CASSQQSTGYGGNTIYF.